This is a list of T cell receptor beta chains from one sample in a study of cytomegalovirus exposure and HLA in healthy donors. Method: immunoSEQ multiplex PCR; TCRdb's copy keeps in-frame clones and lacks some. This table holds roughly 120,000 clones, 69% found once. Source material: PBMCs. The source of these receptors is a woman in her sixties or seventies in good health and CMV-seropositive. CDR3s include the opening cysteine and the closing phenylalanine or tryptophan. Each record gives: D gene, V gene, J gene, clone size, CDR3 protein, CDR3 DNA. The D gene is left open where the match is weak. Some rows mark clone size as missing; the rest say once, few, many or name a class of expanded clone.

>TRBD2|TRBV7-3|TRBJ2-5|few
CASSSGGAFQETQYF
TGTGCCAGCAGCTCCGGGGGGGCCTTCCAAGAGACCCAGTACTTC
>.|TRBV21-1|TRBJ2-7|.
CASSKAEADQYEQYF
TGTGCCAGCAGCAAAGCGGAGGCAGACCAGTACGAGCAGTACTTC
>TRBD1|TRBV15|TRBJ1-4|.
CATSRETGTGGEKLFF
TGTGCCACCAGCAGAGAGACCGGGACAGGGGGGGAAAAACTGTTTTTT
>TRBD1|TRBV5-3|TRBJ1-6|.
CARRDRDRYNNSPLHF
TGTGCCAGAAGAGACCGGGACAGGTATAATAATTCACCCCTCCACTTT
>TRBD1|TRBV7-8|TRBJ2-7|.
CASSLGGQGPYEQYF
TGTGCCAGCAGCTTAGGGGGACAGGGTCCCTACGAGCAGTACTTC
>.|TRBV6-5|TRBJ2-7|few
CASRPSSYEQYF
TGTGCCAGCAGGCCTAGCTCCTACGAGCAGTACTTC
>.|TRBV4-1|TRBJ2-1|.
CASSQPTTRPEQFF
TGCGCCAGCAGCCAACCTACTACCCGCCCTGAGCAGTTCTTC
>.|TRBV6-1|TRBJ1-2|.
CASSESDLPAYGYTF
TGTGCCAGCAGTGAGAGCGACCTCCCAGCCTATGGCTACACCTTC
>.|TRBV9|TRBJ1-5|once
CASSVAGGINQPQHF
TGTGCCAGCAGCGTAGCGGGGGGGATCAATCAGCCCCAGCATTTT
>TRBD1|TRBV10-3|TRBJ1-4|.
CAIRGQGANEKLFF
TGTGCCATCAGGGGACAGGGGGCGAATGAAAAACTGTTTTTT
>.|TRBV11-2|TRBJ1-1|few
CASSPVGTLLGDTEAFF
TGTGCCAGCAGCCCTGTCGGGACACTTCTTGGGGACACTGAAGCTTTCTTT
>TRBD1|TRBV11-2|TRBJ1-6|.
CASITLRTGESPLHF
TGTGCCAGCATCACTTTGCGGACAGGGGAATCACCCCTCCACTTT
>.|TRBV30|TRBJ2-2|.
CAYGQQNTGELFF
TGTGCCTACGGACAGCAAAACACCGGGGAGCTGTTTTTT
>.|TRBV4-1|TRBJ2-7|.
CASSQELDQKQYF
TGCGCCAGCAGCCAGGAACTAGATCAGAAGCAGTACTTC
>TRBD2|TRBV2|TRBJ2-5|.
CASSVLAGGRETQYF
TGTGCCAGCAGTGTTCTAGCGGGGGGGCGTGAGACCCAGTACTTC
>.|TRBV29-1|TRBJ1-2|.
CSLLSGDGYTF
TGCAGCCTCCTCTCGGGGGATGGCTACACCTTC
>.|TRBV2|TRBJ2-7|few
CASRETPSDEQYF
TGTGCCAGCAGGGAGACACCTAGCGACGAGCAGTACTTC
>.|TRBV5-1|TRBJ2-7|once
CASSPRGTGPYEQYF
TGCGCCAGCAGCCCACGGGGGACTGGACCCTACGAGCAGTACTTC
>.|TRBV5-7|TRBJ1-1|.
CASSTPRKNTEAFF
TGTGCCAGCAGCACCCCGCGGAAGAACACTGAAGCTTTCTTT
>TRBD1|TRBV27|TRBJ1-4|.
CASSSSGTGVGKLFF
TGTGCCAGCAGCTCTTCCGGGACAGGGGTGGGAAAACTGTTTTTT
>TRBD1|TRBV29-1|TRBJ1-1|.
CSVGVGTANTEAFF
TGCAGCGTTGGGGTCGGGACAGCGAACACTGAAGCTTTCTTT
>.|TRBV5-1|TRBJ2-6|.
CASSLQAGFSGANVLTF
TGCGCCAGCAGCTTGCAGGCCGGATTCTCTGGGGCCAACGTCCTGACTTTC
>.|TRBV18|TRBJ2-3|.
CASSFSGLNTDTQYF
TGTGCCAGCTCATTCTCGGGACTCAACACAGATACGCAGTATTTT
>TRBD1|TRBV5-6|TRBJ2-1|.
CASSLSGTGRLNEQFF
TGTGCCAGCAGCTTGTCCGGGACAGGGAGGCTCAATGAGCAGTTCTTC
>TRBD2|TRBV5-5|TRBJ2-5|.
CASSLGLAGFETQYF
TGTGCCAGCAGCTTGGGACTAGCGGGGTTTGAGACCCAGTACTTC
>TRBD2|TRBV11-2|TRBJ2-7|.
CASSLVSGGPTYEQYF
TGTGCCAGCAGCTTAGTTAGCGGGGGACCTACCTACGAGCAGTACTTC
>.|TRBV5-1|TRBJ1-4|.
CASSLIGSWAEKLFF
TGCGCCAGCAGCTTGATAGGGAGTTGGGCGGAAAAACTGTTTTTT
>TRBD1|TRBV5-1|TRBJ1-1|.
CASSKGQNMNTEAFF
TGCGCCAGCAGCAAGGGACAGAATATGAACACTGAAGCTTTCTTT
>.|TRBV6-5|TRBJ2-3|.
CASRRDTITDTQYF
TGTGCCAGCAGGAGGGACACGATCACAGATACGCAGTATTTT
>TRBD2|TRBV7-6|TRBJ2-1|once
CASSPGLAGAYNEQFF
TGTGCCAGCAGCCCAGGACTAGCGGGGGCCTACAATGAGCAGTTCTTC
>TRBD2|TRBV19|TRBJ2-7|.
CASRERGEGEQYF
TGTGCCAGTAGAGAGCGGGGGGAAGGCGAGCAGTACTTC
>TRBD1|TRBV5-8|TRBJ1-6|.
CASSPGQGRNSPLHF
TGTGCCAGCAGTCCGGGACAGGGAAGGAATTCACCCCTCCACTTT
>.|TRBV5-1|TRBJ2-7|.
CASSWRDSLEQYF
TGCGCCAGCAGCTGGAGGGACAGCCTCGAGCAGTACTTC
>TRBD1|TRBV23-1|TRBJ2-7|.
CASSQSAQGCEQYF
TGCGCCAGCAGTCAATCCGCACAGGGGTGCGAGCAGTACTTC
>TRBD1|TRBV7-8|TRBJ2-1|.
CASNSGTGSYNEQFF
TGTGCCAGCAACTCCGGGACAGGCTCCTACAATGAGCAGTTCTTC
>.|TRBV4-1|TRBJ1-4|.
CASSQGIVEKLFF
TGCGCCAGCAGCCAGGGCATCGTTGAAAAACTGTTTTTT
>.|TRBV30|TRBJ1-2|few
CAWSPQQGSGYGYTF
TGTGCCTGGAGCCCACAACAGGGATCTGGCTATGGCTACACCTTC
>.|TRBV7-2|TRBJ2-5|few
CASSLLSETQYF
TGTGCCAGCAGCTTACTTTCCGAGACCCAGTACTTC
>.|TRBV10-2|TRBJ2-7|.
CASSESRDTPYEQYF
TGCGCCAGCAGTGAGTCCCGGGACACCCCCTACGAGCAGTACTTC
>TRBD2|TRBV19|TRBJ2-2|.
CAASGVTGELFF
TGTGCGGCTAGCGGGGTAACCGGGGAGCTGTTTTTT
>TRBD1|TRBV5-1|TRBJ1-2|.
CASSLTGQGGGYTF
TGCGCCAGCAGCTTAACGGGACAGGGGGGAGGCTACACCTTC
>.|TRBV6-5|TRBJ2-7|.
CASSRTPGKQYF
TGTGCCAGCAGTCGAACCCCCGGGAAGCAGTACTTC
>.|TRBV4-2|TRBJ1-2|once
CASSQALQGAGYTF
TGTGCCAGCAGCCAAGCTTTACAGGGCGCCGGCTACACCTTC
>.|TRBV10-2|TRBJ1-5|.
CASSSRGEGNQPQHF
TGCGCCAGCAGTAGTCGGGGGGAGGGCAATCAGCCCCAGCATTTT
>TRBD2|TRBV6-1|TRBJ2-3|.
CASSEGTSGGGTDTQYF
TGTGCCAGCAGTGAGGGGACTAGCGGGGGGGGCACAGATACGCAGTATTTT
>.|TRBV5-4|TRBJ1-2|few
CASSFLDSYGYTF
TGTGCCAGCAGCTTTCTTGACAGCTATGGCTACACCTTC